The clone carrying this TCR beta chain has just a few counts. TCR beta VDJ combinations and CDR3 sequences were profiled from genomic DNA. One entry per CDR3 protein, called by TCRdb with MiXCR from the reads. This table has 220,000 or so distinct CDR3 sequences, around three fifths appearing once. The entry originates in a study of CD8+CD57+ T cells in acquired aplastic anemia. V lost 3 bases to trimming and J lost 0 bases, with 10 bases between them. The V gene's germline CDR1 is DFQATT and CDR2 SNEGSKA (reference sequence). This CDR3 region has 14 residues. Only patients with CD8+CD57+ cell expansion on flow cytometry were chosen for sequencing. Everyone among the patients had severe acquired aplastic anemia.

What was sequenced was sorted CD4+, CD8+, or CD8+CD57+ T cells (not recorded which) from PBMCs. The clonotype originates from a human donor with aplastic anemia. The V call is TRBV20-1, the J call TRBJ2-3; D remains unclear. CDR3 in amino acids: CSASTGGSTDTQYF. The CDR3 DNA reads TGCAGTGCTAGTACGGGCGGTAGCACAGATACGCAGTATTTT.